This T cell receptor (beta chain) originates from a study of CD8+CD57+ T cells in acquired aplastic anemia. Across the study: DNA per sorted CD4+ or CD8+ sample ranged about 0.2 to 30 ug, averaging 3.2 ug.

This CDR3 comprises 14 residues. Per germline, CDR1 SGHTA and CDR2 FQGNSA. The V end lost 5 bases, the J end lost 0 bases, and 10 bases lay between the germline ends. Genomic DNA constituted the template upon which TCR beta VDJ and CDR3 profiling was performed. TCRdb re-derived calls from the reads in MiXCR, one entry per CDR3 protein. The profile covers under 150,000 distinct CDR3 sequences, with more than 35% appearing a single time and 8.4% taken by the ten largest. This clonotype was recorded many times. Its antigen remains unidentified. Study-wide points: Patients did not significantly differ from controls in CD8+ Simpson's diversity.

Sequencing was performed on sorted CD4+, CD8+, or CD8+CD57+ T cells (not recorded which) from PBMCs. The TCR originated in a human donor in good health, serving as a control. The chain uses TRBV7-2 and TRBJ1-1, with D perhaps TRBD1 (5 bases). The CDR3 region is CASSPGRMNTEAFF. In nucleotides, the CDR3 is TGTGCCAGCAGCCCGGGACGGATGAACACTGAAGCTTTCTTT.